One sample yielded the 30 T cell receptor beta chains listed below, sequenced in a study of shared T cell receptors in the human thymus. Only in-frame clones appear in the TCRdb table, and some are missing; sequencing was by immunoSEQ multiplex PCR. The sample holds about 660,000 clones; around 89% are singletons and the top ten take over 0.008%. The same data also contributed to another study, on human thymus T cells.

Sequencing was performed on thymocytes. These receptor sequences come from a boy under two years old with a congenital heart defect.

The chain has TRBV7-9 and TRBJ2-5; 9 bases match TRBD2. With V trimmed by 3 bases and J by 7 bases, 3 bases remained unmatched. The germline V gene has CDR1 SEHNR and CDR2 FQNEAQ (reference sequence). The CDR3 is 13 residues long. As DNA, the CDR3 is TGTGCCAGCAGCTTCGCGGGAGGGGGGACCCAGTACTTC. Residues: CASSFAGGGTQYF.

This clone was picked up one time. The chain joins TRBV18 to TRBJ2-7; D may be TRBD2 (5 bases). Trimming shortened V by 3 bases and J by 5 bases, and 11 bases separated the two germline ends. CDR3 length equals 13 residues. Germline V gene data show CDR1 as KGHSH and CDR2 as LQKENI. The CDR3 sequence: CASSPEGFHEQYF. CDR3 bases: TGTGCCAGCTCACCTGAGGGATTCCACGAGCAGTACTTC.

The CDR3 region is CASRRTFGEGNIQYF. DNA for the CDR3: TGTGCCAGCCGACGGACTTTCGGCGAGGGAAACATTCAGTACTTC. This chain links TRBV6-5 with TRBJ2-4, with TRBD2 as a possible D gene (5 bases). This CDR3 is built from 15 residues. Germline V gene sequence: CDR1 MNHEY, CDR2 SVGAGI. V was pared by 8 bases and J by 6 bases, with 20 bases between.

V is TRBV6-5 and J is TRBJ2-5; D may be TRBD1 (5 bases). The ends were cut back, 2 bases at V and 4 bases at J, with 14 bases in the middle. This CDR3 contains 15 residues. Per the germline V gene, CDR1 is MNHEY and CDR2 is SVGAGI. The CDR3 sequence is CASSYAGNDLETQYF. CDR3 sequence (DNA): TGTGCCAGCAGTTACGCAGGGAACGACTTAGAGACCCAGTACTTC.

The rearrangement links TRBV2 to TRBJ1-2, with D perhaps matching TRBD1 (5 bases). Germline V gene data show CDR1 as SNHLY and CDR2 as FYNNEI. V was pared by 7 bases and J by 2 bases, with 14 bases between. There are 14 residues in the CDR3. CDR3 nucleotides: TGTGCCAGCAAAGGGTCAACAGGAAACTATGGCTACACCTTC. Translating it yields CASKGSTGNYGYTF.

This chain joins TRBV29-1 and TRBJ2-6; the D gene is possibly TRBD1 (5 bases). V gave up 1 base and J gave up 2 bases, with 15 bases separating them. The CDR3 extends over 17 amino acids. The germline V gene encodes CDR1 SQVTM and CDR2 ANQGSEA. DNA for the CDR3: TGCAGCGTTGAAGGACAGAAAAATCAGACTGGGGCCAACGTCCTGACTTTC. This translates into CSVEGQKNQTGANVLTF.

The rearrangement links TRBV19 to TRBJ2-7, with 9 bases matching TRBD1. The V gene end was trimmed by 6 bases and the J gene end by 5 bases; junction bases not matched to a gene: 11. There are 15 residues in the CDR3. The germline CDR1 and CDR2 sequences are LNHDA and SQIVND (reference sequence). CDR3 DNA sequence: TGTGCCAGTAGAAACAGGGGGCGCGGGGGCGACGAGCAGTACTTC. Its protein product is CASRNRGRGGDEQYF.

CDR3 loop: CASSSSPEGAPIEDEKLFF. The CDR3 nucleotides are TGCGCCAGCAGCTCTTCCCCTGAGGGGGCGCCAATAGAGGATGAAAAACTGTTTTTT. This chain uses TRBV5-1 with TRBJ1-4; the match to TRBD1 covers 7 bases. Per germline, CDR1 SGHRS and CDR2 YFSETQ. J was trimmed by 6 bases and V by 3 bases; bases with no gene match: 20. The CDR3 has 19 residues.

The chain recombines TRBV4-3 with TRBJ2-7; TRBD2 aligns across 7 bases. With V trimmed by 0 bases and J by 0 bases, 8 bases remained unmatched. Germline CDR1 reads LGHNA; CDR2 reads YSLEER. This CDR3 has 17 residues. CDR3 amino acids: CASSQDWGGKSSYEQYF. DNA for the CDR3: TGCGCCAGCAGCCAAGATTGGGGGGGGAAGAGCTCCTACGAGCAGTACTTC.

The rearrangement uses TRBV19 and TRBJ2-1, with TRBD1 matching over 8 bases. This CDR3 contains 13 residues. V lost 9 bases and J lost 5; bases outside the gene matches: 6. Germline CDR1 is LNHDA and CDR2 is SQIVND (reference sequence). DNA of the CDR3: TGTGCCAGCGACGGACAGGGAGACAATGAGCAGTTCTTC. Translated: CASDGQGDNEQFF.

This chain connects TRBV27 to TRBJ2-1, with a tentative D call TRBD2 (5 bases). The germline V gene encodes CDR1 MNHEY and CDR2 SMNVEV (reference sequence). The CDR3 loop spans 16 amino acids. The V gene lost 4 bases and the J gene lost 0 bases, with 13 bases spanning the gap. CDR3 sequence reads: CASSSQTGSSYNEQFF. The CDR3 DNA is TGTGCCAGCAGTTCGCAAACGGGGAGCTCCTACAATGAGCAGTTCTTC.

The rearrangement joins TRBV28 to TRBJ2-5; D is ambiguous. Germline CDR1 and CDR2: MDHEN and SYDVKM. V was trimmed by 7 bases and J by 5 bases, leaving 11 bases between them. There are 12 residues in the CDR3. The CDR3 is CASTKTRETQYF. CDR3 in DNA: TGTGCCAGCACCAAAACCCGGGAGACCCAGTACTTC. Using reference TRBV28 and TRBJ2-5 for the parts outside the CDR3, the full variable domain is DVKVTQSSRYLVKRTGEKVFLECVQDMDHENMFWYRQDPGLGLRLIYFSYDVKMKEKGDIPEGYSVSREKKERFSLILESASTNQTSMYLCASTKTRETQYFGPGTRLLVL.

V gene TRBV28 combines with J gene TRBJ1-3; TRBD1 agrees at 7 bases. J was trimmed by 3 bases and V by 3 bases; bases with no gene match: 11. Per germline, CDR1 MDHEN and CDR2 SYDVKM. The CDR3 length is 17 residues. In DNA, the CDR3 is TGTGCCAGCAGTTTGGTGCAGGGGGAGGCGTATGGAAACACCATATATTTT. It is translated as CASSLVQGEAYGNTIYF.

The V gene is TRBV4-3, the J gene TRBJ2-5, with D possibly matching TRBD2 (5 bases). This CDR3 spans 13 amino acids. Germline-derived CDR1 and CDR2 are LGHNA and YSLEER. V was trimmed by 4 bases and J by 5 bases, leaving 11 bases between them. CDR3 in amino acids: CASSPEVGETQYF. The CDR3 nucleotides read TGCGCCAGCAGCCCGGAGGTCGGCGAGACCCAGTACTTC.

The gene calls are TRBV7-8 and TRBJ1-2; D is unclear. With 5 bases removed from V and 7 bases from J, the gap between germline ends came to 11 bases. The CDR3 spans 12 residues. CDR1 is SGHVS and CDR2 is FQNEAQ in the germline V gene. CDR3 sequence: CASSPPGCGYTF. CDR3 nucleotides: TGTGCCAGCAGCCCCCCCGGTTGTGGCTACACCTTC.

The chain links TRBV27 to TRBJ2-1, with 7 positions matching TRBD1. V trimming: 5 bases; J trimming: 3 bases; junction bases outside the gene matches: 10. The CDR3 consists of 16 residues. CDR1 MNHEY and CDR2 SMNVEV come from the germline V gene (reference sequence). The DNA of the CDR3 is TGTGCCAGCAGTACTATCGGACAGGACCACTACAATGAGCAGTTCTTC. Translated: CASSTIGQDHYNEQFF.

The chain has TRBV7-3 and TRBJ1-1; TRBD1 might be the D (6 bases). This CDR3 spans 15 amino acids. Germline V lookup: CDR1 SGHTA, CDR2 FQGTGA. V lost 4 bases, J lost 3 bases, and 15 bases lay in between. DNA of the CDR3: TGTGCCAGCAGCTCCCGGGACAAAAGAGACACTGAAGCTTTCTTT. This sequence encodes CASSSRDKRDTEAFF.

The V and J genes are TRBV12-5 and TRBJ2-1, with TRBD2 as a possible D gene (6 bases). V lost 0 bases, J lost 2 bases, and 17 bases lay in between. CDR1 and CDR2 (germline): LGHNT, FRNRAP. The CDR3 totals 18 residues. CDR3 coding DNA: TGTGCTAGTGGTTTGGTTCCTTCCGGGGGAACCCCCTACAATGAGCAGTTCTTC. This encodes CASGLVPSGGTPYNEQFF. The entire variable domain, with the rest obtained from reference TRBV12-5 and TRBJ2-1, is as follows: DARVTQTPRHKVTEMGQEVTMRCQPILGHNTVFWYRQTMMQGLELLAYFRNRAPLDDSGMPKDRFSAEMPDATLATLKIQPSEPRDSAVYFCASGLVPSGGTPYNEQFFGPGTRLTVL.

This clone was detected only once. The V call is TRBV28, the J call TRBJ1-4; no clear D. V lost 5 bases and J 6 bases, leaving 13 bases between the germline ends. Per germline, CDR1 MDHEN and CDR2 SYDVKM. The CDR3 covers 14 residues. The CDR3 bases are TGTGCCAGCAGTCCCCACCGGGAACATGAAAAACTGTTTTTT. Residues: CASSPHREHEKLFF.

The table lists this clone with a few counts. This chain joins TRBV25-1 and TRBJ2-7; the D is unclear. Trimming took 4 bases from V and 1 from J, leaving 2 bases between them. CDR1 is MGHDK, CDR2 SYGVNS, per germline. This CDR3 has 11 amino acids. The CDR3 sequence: CASSASYEQYF. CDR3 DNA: TGTGCCAGCAGTGCGTCCTACGAGCAGTACTTC.

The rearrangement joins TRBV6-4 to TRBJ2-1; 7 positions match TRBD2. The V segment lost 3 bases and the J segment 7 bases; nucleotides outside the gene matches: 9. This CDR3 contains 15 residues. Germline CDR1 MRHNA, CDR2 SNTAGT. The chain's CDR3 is CASSDRREMGNEQFF. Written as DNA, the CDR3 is TGTGCCAGCAGTGATCGGCGGGAGATGGGAAATGAGCAGTTCTTC.

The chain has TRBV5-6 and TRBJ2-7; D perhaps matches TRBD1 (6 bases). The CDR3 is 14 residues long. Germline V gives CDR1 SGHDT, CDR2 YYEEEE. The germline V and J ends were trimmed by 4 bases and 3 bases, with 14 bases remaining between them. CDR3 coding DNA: TGTGCCAGCAGCATTGGACAGAGATTCTACGAGCAGTACTTC. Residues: CASSIGQRFYEQYF.

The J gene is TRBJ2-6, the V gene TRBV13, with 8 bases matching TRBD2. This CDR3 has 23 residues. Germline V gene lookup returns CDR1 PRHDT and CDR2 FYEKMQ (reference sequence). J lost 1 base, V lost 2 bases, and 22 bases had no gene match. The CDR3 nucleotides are TGTGCCAGCAGCTTACGGTCGGGTCGTACGGGAGGGCCATTTTCGTCTGGGGCCAACGTCCTGACTTTC. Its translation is CASSLRSGRTGGPFSSGANVLTF.

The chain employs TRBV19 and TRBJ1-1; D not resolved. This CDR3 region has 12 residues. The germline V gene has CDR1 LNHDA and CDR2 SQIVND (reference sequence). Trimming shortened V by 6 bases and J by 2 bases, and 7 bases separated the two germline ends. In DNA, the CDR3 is TGTGCCAGTAGGAGCCTAAACACTGAAGCTTTCTTT. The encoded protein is CASRSLNTEAFF. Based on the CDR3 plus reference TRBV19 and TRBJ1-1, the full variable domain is DGGITQSPKYLFRKEGQNVTLSCEQNLNHDAMYWYRQDPGQGLRLIYYSQIVNDFQKGDIAEGYSVSREKKESFPLTVTSAQKNPTAFYLCASRSLNTEAFFGQGTRLTVV.

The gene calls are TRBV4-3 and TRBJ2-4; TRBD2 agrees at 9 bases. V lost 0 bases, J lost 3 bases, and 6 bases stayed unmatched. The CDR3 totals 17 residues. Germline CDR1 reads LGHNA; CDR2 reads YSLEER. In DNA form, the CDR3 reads TGCGCCAGCAGCCAAGATGGGCTAGCGGGAATCAAAAACATTCAGTACTTC. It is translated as CASSQDGLAGIKNIQYF.

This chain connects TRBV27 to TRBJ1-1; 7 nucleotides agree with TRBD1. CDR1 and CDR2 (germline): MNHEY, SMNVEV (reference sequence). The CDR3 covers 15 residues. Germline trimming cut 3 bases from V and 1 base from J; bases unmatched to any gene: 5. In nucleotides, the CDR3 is TGTGCCAGCAGTTTTAGTTACAGGGGGAACACTGAAGCTTTCTTT. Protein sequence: CASSFSYRGNTEAFF.

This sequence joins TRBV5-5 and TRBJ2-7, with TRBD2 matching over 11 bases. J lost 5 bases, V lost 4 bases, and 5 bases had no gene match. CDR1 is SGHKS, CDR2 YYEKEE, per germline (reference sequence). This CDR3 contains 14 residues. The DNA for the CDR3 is TGTGCCAGCAGCGGGCCACTAGCGGGGGACGAGCAGTACTTC. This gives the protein CASSGPLAGDEQYF. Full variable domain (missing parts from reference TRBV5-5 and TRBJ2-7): DAGVTQSPTHLIKTRGQQVTLRCSPISGHKSVSWYQQVLGQGPQFIFQYYEKEERGRGNFPDRFSARQFPNYSSELNVNALLLGDSALYLCASSGPLAGDEQYFGPGTRLTVT.

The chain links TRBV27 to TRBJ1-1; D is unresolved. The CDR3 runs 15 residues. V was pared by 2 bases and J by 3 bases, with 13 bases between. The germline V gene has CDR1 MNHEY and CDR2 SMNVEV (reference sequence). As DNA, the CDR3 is TGTGCCAGCAGTTTAGTGGCCAACCGATACACTGAAGCTTTCTTT. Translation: CASSLVANRYTEAFF.

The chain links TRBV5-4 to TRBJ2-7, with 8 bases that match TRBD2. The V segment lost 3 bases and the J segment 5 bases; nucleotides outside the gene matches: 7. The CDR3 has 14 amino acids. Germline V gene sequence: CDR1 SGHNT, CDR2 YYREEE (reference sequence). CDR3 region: CASSWAGGGHEQYF. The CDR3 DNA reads TGTGCCAGCAGCTGGGCCGGGGGGGGGCACGAGCAGTACTTC.

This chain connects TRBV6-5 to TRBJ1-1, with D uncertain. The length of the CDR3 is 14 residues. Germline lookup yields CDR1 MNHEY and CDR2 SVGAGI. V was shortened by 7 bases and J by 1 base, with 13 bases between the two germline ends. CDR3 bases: TGTGCCAGCACCAGGCAGGTGGGGAACACTGAAGCTTTCTTT. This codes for CASTRQVGNTEAFF.